The T cell receptor (beta chain) under discussion was sequenced for a study of beta chain features in type 1 diabetes. Study findings and constraints: Across all four CD4+ subsets, people with type 1 diabetes showed modestly shorter TCRB CDR3s. Since sequencing was performed on cDNA, cells with high TCR expression could be over-represented.

Averaging approximately 0.11 L, one heparinised blood draw was given by each donor. In all sorted populations, purity surpassed 95%. The isolated RNA, all of it, was reverse transcribed, so expressed TCRB transcripts were what got sequenced. The table came from immunoSEQ multiplex PCR; TCRdb's copy has only in-frame clones and leaves some out. This sample yields about 9,400 clones, of which 70% to 80% are seen a single time; 1.4% belongs to the top ten. Concerning this clone: The antigen is not known.

This CDR3 region has 13 residues. Trimming removed 5 bases from V and 0 bases from J, with 8 bases in between. The V gene's germline CDR1 is GTSNPN and CDR2 SVGIG (reference sequence). The chain employs TRBV30 and TRBJ2-1; D not resolved. The TCR was taken from a woman between 18 and 30 years old in good health. Material: Tregs from blood. CDR3 nucleotides: TGTGCCTGGGCTAGAAGCTCCTACAATGAGCAGTTCTTC. Its translation: CAWARSSYNEQFF.